This TCR beta chain was profiled in a study of shared clonotypes between healthy human individuals. Cells designated naive CD8 were CD45RO-negative and were positively selected for CCR7, with terminally differentiated effector memory CD45RA+ cells excluded. This clone was recorded only once. The protocol was immunoSEQ multiplex PCR, while the TCRdb copy is restricted to in-frame clones and leaves out a portion. The data hold around 620,000 clones, with 85% to 95% observed a single time. The receptor was derived from a woman in her twenties or thirties in good health. The material sequenced was naive CD8+ T cells sorted from blood.

The CDR3 coding sequence is TGTGCCTCCCGGGAGGTGACTGAAGCTTTCTTT. Its protein is CASREVTEAFF. The rearrangement uses TRBV30 and TRBJ1-1; no clear D gene. CDR3 length: 11 residues. V was clipped by 7 bases and J by 5 bases, with 11 bases between them. Germline-derived CDR1 and CDR2 are GTSNPN and SVGIG (reference sequence).